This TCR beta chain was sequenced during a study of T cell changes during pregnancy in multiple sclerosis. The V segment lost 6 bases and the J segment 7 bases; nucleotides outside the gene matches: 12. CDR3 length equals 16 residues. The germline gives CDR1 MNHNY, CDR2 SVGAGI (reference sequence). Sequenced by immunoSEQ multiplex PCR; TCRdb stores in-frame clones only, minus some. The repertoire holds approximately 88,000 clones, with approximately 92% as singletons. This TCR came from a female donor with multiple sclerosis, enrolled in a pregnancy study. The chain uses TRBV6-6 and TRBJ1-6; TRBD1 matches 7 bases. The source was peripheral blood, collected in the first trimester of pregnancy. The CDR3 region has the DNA TGTGCCAGCAGCGGACAGGCCAATATATTGAATTCACCCCTCCACTTT. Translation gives CASSGQANILNSPLHF.